The TCR beta chain described here comes from a study of blood T cell repertoires in COVID-19. Across the whole study: The United States, Italy and Spain were the sources of the acute and convalescent COVID-19 samples. From T cells, B-cell-depleted T cells, or PBMCs came the material, which was cDNA or gDNA.

In the authors' workflow: The authors estimated nucleated cell counts from reference gene primer amplification. The data were produced by immunoSEQ multiplex PCR, yet TCRdb's version contains in-frame clones alone and is incomplete. V and J calls plus clone size are reproduced from that table; the DNA served to infer D and trimming. The sample records some 15,000 clones, about 87% being singletons. Sequenced material: peripheral blood. This receptor was taken from a human donor in a cohort sampled during active COVID-19.

The CDR3 region has the DNA TGTGCCAGCAGCTTAATGGCGGGAGGGGAGCAGTTCTTC. Translation gives CASSLMAGGEQFF. The gene calls are TRBV7-3 and TRBJ2-1; 9 bases agree with TRBD2. With 1 base clipped from V and 10 bases from J, the junction kept 2 bases outside the gene matches. The CDR3 has 13 residues. Germline V gives CDR1 SGHTA, CDR2 FQGTGA.